Below, 25 T cell receptor beta chains from the same sample are listed, as sequenced in a study of shared clonotypes between healthy human individuals. Sequenced by immunoSEQ multiplex PCR; TCRdb stores in-frame clones only, minus some. The table lists over a million clones, approximately 80% of them singletons, with roughly 0.62% in the top ten. Sample: memory CD4+ T cells from PBMCs. Noted subset: CD45RA-negative fraction. These receptors all stem from a man between 18 and 35 years old in good health. Some clones in this sample may be carry-over from other donors' samples.

The chain joins TRBV6-5 to TRBJ1-6; D remains ambiguous. V was pared by 2 bases and J by 7 bases, with 6 bases between. Germline V CDR1 and CDR2: MNHEY, SVGAGI. This CDR3 is built from 13 residues. The CDR3 coding sequence is TGTGCCAGCAGTTACGGAGCGAATTCACCCCTCCACTTT. Protein sequence: CASSYGANSPLHF.

For this clone: A much larger clone differs by one base, so this may be a read error. The V gene is TRBV9, the J gene TRBJ2-2; D is unclear. V shed 4 bases and J shed 4 bases, with 11 bases lying between them. CDR1 and CDR2 from the germline V gene are SGDLS and YYNGEE. The CDR3 sequence is 14 residues long. In DNA, the CDR3 is TGTGCCAGCAGCCCCGGGCCCTTCACCGGGGAGCTGTTTTTT. Translated: CASSPGPFTGELFF.

On this clone: Other DNA sequences from this sample encode an identical CDR3 as well. The chain employs TRBV27 and TRBJ2-5, with 7 nucleotides matching TRBD1. The J segment lost 5 bases and the V segment lost 5 bases, leaving 5 bases of the junction unmatched. This CDR3 comprises 13 residues. CDR1 MNHEY and CDR2 SMNVEV come from the germline V gene (reference sequence). CDR3 sequence (DNA): TGTGCCAGCAGTCGACAGGGTGGGGAGACCCAGTACTTC. This translates into CASSRQGGETQYF.

The rearrangement links TRBV29-1 to TRBJ2-7; the match to TRBD2 covers 10 bases. CDR1 is SQVTM, CDR2 ANQGSEA, per germline. The CDR3 is made up of 13 amino acids. After removal of 3 bases from V and 3 bases from J, the junction contained 2 bases not matched to a gene. This CDR3 is CSVDVAGGYEQYF. CDR3 DNA sequence: TGCAGCGTTGACGTAGCGGGGGGCTACGAGCAGTACTTC.

The table lists this clone with a count of one. The chain carries TRBV28 and TRBJ1-2; 10 bases are shared with TRBD1. The CDR3 has 14 amino acids. CDR1 and CDR2 from the germline V gene are MDHEN and SYDVKM. With V trimmed by 6 bases and J by 7 bases, 8 bases remained unmatched. The CDR3 protein is CASSPADRGRGYTF. The CDR3 region has the DNA TGTGCCAGCAGCCCAGCAGACAGGGGGCGTGGCTACACCTTC.

V and J are TRBV7-3 and TRBJ2-1; TRBD2 agrees at 10 bases. The germline V gene encodes CDR1 SGHTA and CDR2 FQGTGA. V gave up 0 bases and J gave up 9 bases; unmatched junction bases: 11. The CDR3 spans 17 residues. The CDR3 DNA reads TGTGCCAGCAGCTTAACCCCTAGCGGGAGCTGGGCGAGTGAGCAGTTCTTC. This encodes CASSLTPSGSWASEQFF.

This rearrangement joins TRBV5-4 to TRBJ1-2; a possible D gene is TRBD1 (5 bases). The germline CDR1 and CDR2 sequences are SGHNT and YYREEE (reference sequence). V lost 0 bases and J lost 8, with 17 bases in between. The CDR3 is 15 residues long. CDR3 sequence: CASSLVQGPGGGYTF. The CDR3 DNA is TGTGCCAGCAGCTTGGTCCAGGGCCCCGGGGGGGGCTACACCTTC.

The rearrangement uses TRBV7-3 and TRBJ2-7, with D perhaps TRBD2 (5 bases). Germline assignment: CDR1 SGHTA and CDR2 FQGTGA. V was trimmed by 4 bases and J by 6 bases, leaving 13 bases between them. The CDR3 sequence is 13 residues long. CDR3 bases: TGTGCCAGCAGCTCTGACGGAGGATCCGAGCAGTACTTC. Its translation is CASSSDGGSEQYF.

Turning to this clone: This may stem from a read error, because a much larger clone lies one nucleotide away. The identical CDR3 is also encoded by other nucleotide sequences in the sample. Written as DNA, the CDR3 is TGTGCCAGCAGTTTTAGGGGGCTCTATGGCTACACCTTC. Protein: CASSFRGLYGYTF. The J gene is TRBJ1-2, the V gene TRBV27; 7 bases fit TRBD1. Germline assignment: CDR1 MNHEY and CDR2 SMNVEV (reference sequence). The CDR3 covers 13 residues. Trimming removed 3 bases from V and 4 bases from J; junction bases left unmatched: 2.

The chain links TRBV5-1 to TRBJ2-5; the D is unclear. CDR3 length equals 13 residues. In germline, CDR1 is SGHRS, CDR2 YFSETQ. Trimming took off 0 bases at V and 5 bases at J, with 8 bases between the two ends. CDR3 loop: CASSLAVGETQYF. CDR3 DNA: TGCGCCAGCAGCTTGGCCGTTGGGGAGACCCAGTACTTC.

The chain uses TRBV5-4 and TRBJ1-4, with 7 bases matching TRBD1. J lost 4 bases, V lost 4 bases, and 4 bases had no gene match. CDR3 length: 14 residues. Germline lookup yields CDR1 SGHNT and CDR2 YYREEE (reference sequence). The CDR3 is CASSGDSVNEKLFF. The DNA for the CDR3 is TGTGCCAGCAGCGGGGACAGTGTTAATGAAAAACTGTTTTTT.

Regarding this clone: Other DNA sequences in this specimen translate into the identical CDR3. V usage is TRBV2 and J usage is TRBJ1-1; D gene uncertain. The V and J ends lost 6 bases and 3 bases respectively, with 5 bases between them. CDR3 length equals 11 residues. In germline, CDR1 is SNHLY, CDR2 FYNNEI. The DNA of the CDR3 is TGTGCCAGCAGATATTACACTGAAGCTTTCTTT. This translates into CASRYYTEAFF. The full variable domain, with the rest looked up from reference TRBV2 and TRBJ1-1, is EPEVTQTPSHQVTQMGQEVILRCVPISNHLYFYWYRQILGQKVEFLVSFYNNEISEKSEIFDDQFSVERPDGSNFTLKIRSTKLEDSAMYFCASRYYTEAFFGQGTRLTVV.

On this clone itself: Only one base separates this from a far larger clonotype, so it likely reflects a read error. The rearrangement uses TRBV29-1 and TRBJ1-1; tentative D call: TRBD1 (6 bases). The CDR3 is 14 residues long. Trimming left V 8 bases short and J 3 bases short, with 19 bases between. CDR1 is SQVTM and CDR2 is ANQGSEA in the germline V gene. The CDR3 reads CSTLFGGWDTEAFF. The DNA for the CDR3 is TGCAGCACGTTGTTCGGGGGCTGGGACACTGAAGCTTTCTTT. The variable domain in full, with the rest retrieved from reference TRBV29-1 and TRBJ1-1, is SAVISQKPSRDICQRGTSLTIQCQVDSQVTMMFWYRQQPGQSLTLIATANQGSEATYESGFVIDKFPISRPNLTFSTLTVSNMSPEDSSIYLCSTLFGGWDTEAFFGQGTRLTVV.

This chain connects TRBV7-9 to TRBJ2-3; D is unclear. V was pared by 3 bases and J by 1 base, with 14 bases between. CDR1 is SEHNR and CDR2 is FQNEAQ in the germline V gene (reference sequence). The CDR3 sequence is 16 residues long. This CDR3 is CASSFWYGVGTDTQYF. The CDR3 nucleotides are TGTGCCAGCAGCTTCTGGTACGGTGTGGGCACAGATACGCAGTATTTT.

V usage is TRBV19 and J usage is TRBJ1-5; possibly TRBD1 for D (6 bases). Germline V gives CDR1 LNHDA, CDR2 SQIVND (reference sequence). V lost 8 bases, J lost 2 bases, and 19 bases lay in between. The CDR3 runs 16 residues. CDR3: CASGTSRWRGNQPQHF. CDR3 DNA sequence: TGTGCCAGTGGGACATCGAGATGGCGCGGCAATCAGCCCCAGCATTTT.

V usage is TRBV30 and J usage is TRBJ2-1; 8 bases fit TRBD1. With V trimmed by 4 bases and J by 8 bases, 10 bases remained unmatched. Germline CDR1 and CDR2: GTSNPN and SVGIG (reference sequence). The CDR3 has 14 residues. The DNA of the CDR3 is TGTGCCTGGAAGAACAGGGGGTCGGTCGATGAGCAGTTCTTC. Translated, it gives CAWKNRGSVDEQFF.

About this clone itself: Other nucleotide sequences from this sample produce the same CDR3. The V and J genes are TRBV5-1 and TRBJ2-1; a weak D match, TRBD2 (5 bases). The CDR3 consists of 15 residues. Germline-derived CDR1 and CDR2 are SGHRS and YFSETQ. Trimming removed 0 bases from V and 0 bases from J, with 7 bases in between. The CDR3 sequence: CASSLVGSSYNEQFF. DNA for the CDR3: TGCGCCAGCAGCTTGGTAGGGAGCTCCTACAATGAGCAGTTCTTC.

As regards this clone: Distinct nucleotide sequences in the sample also encode this CDR3. Here the CDR3 reads CASSTPTSGSYEQYF. The CDR3 DNA is TGTGCCAGCAGTACTCCGACTAGCGGGAGCTACGAGCAGTACTTC. The rearrangement uses TRBV28 and TRBJ2-7, with TRBD2 matching over 12 bases. The CDR3 extends over 15 amino acids. The germline V gene encodes CDR1 MDHEN and CDR2 SYDVKM. V lost 5 bases, J lost 3 bases, and 5 bases stayed unmatched.

The genes are TRBV5-6 and TRBJ2-1, with a tentative D call TRBD1 (7 bases). The CDR3 runs 17 residues. Between the trimmed V and J ends, which lost 0 bases and 3 bases, there was a span of 16 bases. Per germline, CDR1 SGHDT and CDR2 YYEEEE. CDR3 sequence: CASSLASRGEFYNEQFF. DNA of the CDR3: TGTGCCAGCAGCTTGGCATCCAGGGGGGAGTTCTACAATGAGCAGTTCTTC. The full variable domain, with the rest looked up from reference TRBV5-6 and TRBJ2-1, is DAGVTQSPTHLIKTRGQQVTLRCSPKSGHDTVSWYQQALGQGPQFIFQYYEEEERQRGNFPDRFSGHQFPNYSSELNVNALLLGDSALYLCASSLASRGEFYNEQFFGPGTRLTVL.

This clone was counted many times. The chain links TRBV28 to TRBJ2-7; 9 bases map to TRBD1. In germline, CDR1 is MDHEN, CDR2 SYDVKM. The trim removed 5 bases at V and 1 base at J, leaving 6 bases unmatched. The CDR3 sequence is 15 residues long. The CDR3 sequence: CASSTTGTGSYEQYF. Written as DNA, the CDR3 is TGTGCCAGCAGTACAACCGGGACAGGGTCCTACGAGCAGTACTTC.

With respect to this clone: A much larger clone lies a single base off, so this may be a read error. This specimen includes other DNA sequences encoding the same CDR3. The genes are TRBV4-3 and TRBJ2-3; the D is unclear. The CDR3 length is 14 residues. Between the trimmed V and J ends, which lost 0 bases and 0 bases, there was a span of 4 bases. In germline, CDR1 is LGHNA, CDR2 YSLEER. CDR3 bases: TGCGCCAGCAGCCAAGATGTTAGCACAGATACGCAGTATTTT. Residues: CASSQDVSTDTQYF.

The chain carries TRBV15 and TRBJ1-2, with 7 bases identical to TRBD1. V lost 1 base to trimming and J lost 8 bases; unmatched junction nucleotides: 7. In germline, CDR1 is LNHNV, CDR2 YYDKDF (reference sequence). This CDR3 is 14 amino acids long. CDR3 protein: CATSRGDRERGYTF. The CDR3 DNA follows: TGTGCCACCAGCAGAGGTGACAGGGAGCGGGGCTACACCTTC.

The chain uses TRBV5-4 and TRBJ2-7; D may be TRBD1 or TRBD2 (5 bases each). Germline CDR1 SGHNT, CDR2 YYREEE (reference sequence). The CDR3 length is 15 residues. The V and J ends lost 0 bases and 1 base respectively, with 11 bases between them. CDR3 loop: CASSLAGAASYEQYF. CDR3 DNA: TGTGCCAGCAGCTTGGCCGGGGCCGCTTCCTACGAGCAGTACTTC.

This clone was seen once. Distinct nucleotide sequences in the sample also encode this CDR3. V usage is TRBV9 and J usage is TRBJ2-7, with D possibly being TRBD1 (7 bases). Germline loops: CDR1 SGDLS, CDR2 YYNGEE. The germline V and J ends were trimmed by 2 bases and 1 base, with 10 bases remaining between them. The length of the CDR3 is 14 residues. The CDR3 here is CASSVGGQSYEQYF. CDR3 DNA: TGTGCCAGCAGCGTGGGGGGACAGTCCTACGAGCAGTACTTC. The full variable domain, completed using reference TRBV9 and TRBJ2-7, is DSGVTQTPKHLITATGQRVTLRCSPRSGDLSVYWYQQSLDQGLQFLIQYYNGEERAKGNILERFSAQQFPDLHSELNLSSLELGDSALYFCASSVGGQSYEQYFGPGTRLTVT.

The chain couples TRBV7-2 to TRBJ1-1; no clear D. The ends were cut back, 6 bases at V and 0 bases at J, with 8 bases in the middle. The CDR3 runs to 13 residues. Germline CDR1 is SGHTA and CDR2 is FQGNSA. The CDR3 sequence is CASSSRVNTEAFF. The CDR3 DNA reads TGTGCCAGCAGTTCGCGGGTGAACACTGAAGCTTTCTTT.